Below, 7 T cell receptor beta chains from the same sample are listed, as sequenced in a study of OX40 agonist ivuxolimab in advanced cancers. The library was produced with the immunoSEQ multiplex PCR assay. Here the immuneACCESS table is served through TCRdb, limited to in-frame sequences with V and J called. Missing clones are a known gap in these copies; in checked studies unresolved V genes cover under half, and the rest lacks a known reason. This sample lists nearly 60,000 clones; 70% to 90% were detected once. Over 0.6% of the sample is in the top ten clones. Here the sequenced sample was CD4+ or CD8+ T cells sorted from blood, taken in a trial of the OX40 agonist ivuxolimab. These TCRs come from an adult with an advanced solid tumor such as melanoma, head and neck, liver or kidney cancer.

This clone was recorded once. The chain combines TRBV11-3 with TRBJ2-3; weak D call: TRBD2 (5 bases). Germline loops: CDR1 SGHNT, CDR2 YENEEA. The germline V and J ends were trimmed by 2 bases and 3 bases, with 12 bases remaining between them. The CDR3 has 15 amino acids. The CDR3 here is CASSLLTGETDTQYF. The DNA for the CDR3 is TGTGCCAGCAGCTTACTGACCGGGGAAACAGATACGCAGTATTTT.

The rearrangement uses TRBV9 and TRBJ2-5; TRBD2 matches at 12 bases. Germline V gives CDR1 SGDLS, CDR2 YYNGEE. V trimming: 0 bases; J trimming: 0 bases; junction bases outside the gene matches: 6. The CDR3 contains 18 residues. The CDR3, as DNA: TGTGCCAGCAGCGTAGGGGCTAGCGGGGGGGCCTACCAAGAGACCCAGTACTTC. The encoded protein is CASSVGASGGAYQETQYF.

This rearrangement joins TRBV14 to TRBJ2-1; D uncertain. In germline, CDR1 is SGHDN, CDR2 FVKESK. The V end lost 4 bases, the J end lost 2 bases, and 6 bases lay between the germline ends. CDR3 length: 13 residues. The CDR3 bases are TGTGCCAGCAGCCGTGGGGCCTACAATGAGCAGTTCTTC. It codes for CASSRGAYNEQFF.

The chain couples TRBV29-1 to TRBJ1-1, with D perhaps matching TRBD1 (5 bases). This CDR3 region has 13 residues. Trimming took off 2 bases at V and 4 bases at J, with 11 bases between the two ends. CDR1 and CDR2 from the germline V gene are SQVTM and ANQGSEA. The CDR3 DNA follows: TGCAGCGTTGAATATGCGGGGGGCACTGAAGCTTTCTTT. This gives the protein CSVEYAGGTEAFF.

This chain joins TRBV5-6 and TRBJ1-3; a possible D gene is TRBD1 (6 bases). This CDR3 is 17 amino acids long. The V end lost 4 bases, the J end lost 7 bases, and 24 bases lay between the germline ends. Germline V CDR1 and CDR2: SGHDT, YYEEEE. CDR3 in DNA: TGTGCCAGCAGCGGTATGGCAGAGACCGGGGGGGCCAACACCATATATTTT. The encoded protein is CASSGMAETGGANTIYF.

The J gene is TRBJ2-5, the V gene TRBV11-3, with D possibly being TRBD1 or TRBD2 (5 bases each). Germline CDR1 reads SGHNT; CDR2 reads YENEEA. V was shortened by 1 base and J by 2 bases, with 14 bases between the two germline ends. The CDR3 length is 16 residues. CDR3 loop: CASSLGGWARQETQYF. Written as DNA, the CDR3 is TGTGCCAGCAGCTTAGGGGGGTGGGCCCGACAAGAGACCCAGTACTTC.

The chain couples TRBV19 to TRBJ2-2; 11 nucleotides match TRBD1. Germline CDR1 is LNHDA and CDR2 is SQIVND (reference sequence). Trimming took 5 bases from V and 3 from J; bases not matched to a gene: 2. CDR3 length equals 15 residues. CDR3 nucleotide sequence: TGTGCCAGTAGTTCGGGACAGGGGGACACCGGGGAGCTGTTTTTT. Encoded protein: CASSSGQGDTGELFF.